This T cell receptor (beta chain) is drawn from a study of early T cells in non-severe SARS-CoV-2 infection. Study-wide results and limits: Sequences matched to VDJdb favored anti-spike CD8 responses, while private and CD4 specificities were missed.

Individually, cDNA molecules had unique molecular identifiers attached to them. MiXCR was run by TCRdb on the 5' RACE reads, yielding one entry per CDR3 protein. Of about 83,000 distinct CDR3 sequences listed, 9% to 15% are singletons. The CDR3 sequence is 18 residues long. Germline CDR1 is KGHDR and CDR2 is SFDVKD. V lost 0 bases to trimming and J lost 2 bases; unmatched junction nucleotides: 8. This clonotype was counted between two and nine times. As yet, its antigen is unknown. The sequenced material came from whole blood. This chain uses TRBV24-1 with TRBJ2-3; 9 bases are shared with TRBD2. This receptor was identified in an adult who was a healthcare worker with PCR-confirmed SARS-CoV-2 infection or an uninfected control (not recorded which). CDR3 amino acids: CATSDLRGREGHTDTQYF. Written as DNA, the CDR3 is TGTGCCACCAGTGATTTGCGGGGGCGGGAGGGCCACACAGATACGCAGTATTTT.